The rows below give T cell receptor beta chains drawn from one sample of a study of molecular identifiers for immune sequencing clone quantification. TCRdb fed the PCR reads into MiXCR, producing one record per CDR3 protein. The table lists under 800,000 distinct CDR3 sequences, approximately 24% of them singletons. The sequenced sample consisted of naive CD8+ T cells from blood, with Jurkat cell RNA spiked in. These receptors were obtained from a human donor in good health. Some libraries in this study had Jurkat cell RNA spiked in. The CDR3 runs from the conserved cysteine through the conserved F or W. The D gene is left open where the match is weak. Not every row has a clone size; where given, it reads once, few, many or a size class.

D: -; J: TRBJ1-4; V: TRBV6-5; size: few; CDR3: CASSYSGTGGEKLFF; DNA: TGTGCCAGCAGTTACTCCGGGACGGGGGGTGAAAAACTGTTTTTT
D: TRBD1; J: TRBJ1-5; V: TRBV19; size: many; CDR3: CASSSTGQFRRYSNQPQHF; DNA: TGTGCCAGCTCATCAACGGGACAGTTTCGTAGGTATAGCAATCAGCCCCAGCATTTT
D: -; J: TRBJ2-2; V: TRBV29-1; size: many; CDR3: CSVEGPNTGELFF; DNA: TGCAGCGTTGAAGGTCCGAACACCGGGGAGCTGTTTTTT
D: -; J: TRBJ2-3; V: TRBV11-2; size: -; CDR3: CASSLGPRADAQYF; DNA: TGTGCCAGCAGCTTAGGGCCCAGGGCAGATGCGCAGTATTTT
D: -; J: TRBJ1-1; V: TRBV25-1; size: -; CDR3: CASSGHRRPEATEAFF; DNA: TGTGCCAGCAGTGGTCACAGGAGACCCGAAGCCACTGAAGCTTTCTTT
D: -; J: TRBJ2-6; V: TRBV30; size: many; CDR3: CAWALGSAANVLTF; DNA: TGTGCCTGGGCCCTAGGGTCTGCGGCCAACGTCCTGACTTTC
D: -; J: TRBJ2-3; V: TRBV7-9; size: once; CDR3: CASSPGWGTATQYF; DNA: TGTGCCAGCAGTCCTGGGTGGGGTACAGCTACGCAGTATTTT
D: TRBD2; J: TRBJ2-7; V: TRBV6-5; size: many; CDR3: CASSTWGAGGFYEQYF; DNA: TGTGCCAGCAGCACCTGGGGAGCGGGGGGATTCTACGAGCAGTACTTC
D: TRBD1; J: TRBJ1-4; V: TRBV7-8; size: many; CDR3: CASKDRAWTNEKLFF; DNA: TGTGCCAGCAAGGACAGGGCATGGACTAATGAAAAACTGTTTTTT
D: -; J: TRBJ2-7; V: TRBV4-3; size: many; CDR3: CASSQERQSGYEQYF; DNA: TGCGCCAGCAGCCAAGAGAGACAGTCCGGGTACGAGCAGTACTTC
D: TRBD1; J: TRBJ1-1; V: TRBV28; size: many; CDR3: CASGDLDRASEAFF; DNA: TGTGCCAGCGGCGATCTAGACAGGGCCTCTGAAGCTTTCTTT
D: -; J: TRBJ1-5; V: TRBV7-9; size: -; CDR3: CASSHTAGHINQPQHF; DNA: TGTGCCAGCAGTCACACCGCGGGACACATCAATCAGCCCCAGCATTTT
D: TRBD2; J: TRBJ2-5; V: TRBV11-2; size: many; CDR3: CASSLVSGLAEETQYF; DNA: TGTGCCAGCAGCTTAGTTAGTGGACTAGCGGAAGAGACCCAGTACTTC
D: -; J: TRBJ2-7; V: TRBV9; size: many; CDR3: CASSAADSSYEQYF; DNA: TGTGCCAGCAGCGCCGCGGACAGCTCCTACGAGCAGTACTTC
D: -; J: TRBJ2-2; V: TRBV28; size: few; CDR3: CASSFGDSGELFF; DNA: TGTGCCAGCAGTTTTGGGGACTCCGGGGAGCTGTTTTTT
D: TRBD1; J: TRBJ2-7; V: TRBV4-3; size: -; CDR3: CASSQTGQGTRYEQYF; DNA: TGCGCCAGCAGCCAAACGGGACAGGGAACAAGGTACGAGCAGTACTTC
D: -; J: TRBJ2-7; V: TRBV5-4; size: few; CDR3: CASSSSRLGSYEQYF; DNA: TGTGCCAGCAGCTCCAGTCGTTTGGGGTCCTACGAGCAGTACTTC
D: -; J: TRBJ2-7; V: TRBV27; size: -; CDR3: CASSSPFNEQYF; DNA: TGTGCCAGCAGTTCCCCTTTCAACGAGCAGTACTTC
D: -; J: TRBJ1-1; V: TRBV14; size: many; CDR3: CASSQGQKISAFF; DNA: TGTGCCAGCAGCCAAGGTCAAAAGATTTCGGCTTTCTTT